This TCR beta chain was retrieved from a study of T cell repertoires in cytomegalovirus infection. The overall study: Recently identified HLA-C-restricted and well-studied HLA-B-restricted CMV epitopes were used. Through public TCR beta signatures, both CMV infection and matching HLA type were indicated.

This clonotype has more than one count but fewer than ten. Its antigen remains unknown. CDR1 MNHEY and CDR2 SVGAGI come from the germline V gene. The CDR3 spans 15 residues. Trimming took off 0 bases at V and 6 bases at J, with 14 bases between the two ends. Using its own MiXCR run on the reads, TCRdb lists one record per CDR3 protein. Among around 750,000 distinct CDR3 sequences listed, about 30% were seen once. Findings and caveats of the study: Ex vivo responses were dominated by HLA-C-restricted CMV-specific TCR beta clonotypes. Cumulative frequency (of public TCR beta family members) identified carriers of CMV plus the relevant HLA.

The source material was cultured CD8+ T cells from PBMCs, sampled from culture after CMV antigen stimulation. The sequence was obtained from a human donor in good health (CMV status not recorded). Some clones in this sample may be carry-over from other donors' samples. This chain joins TRBV6-5 and TRBJ1-2; TRBD1 is a possible D gene (5 bases). As DNA, the CDR3 is TGTGCCAGCAGTTACTCCAAGGGTCTAGGGGATGGCTACACCTTC. It translates to CASSYSKGLGDGYTF.